This T cell receptor beta chain was captured by sequencing in a study of blood T cell repertoires in COVID-19 (dated by TCRdb to the early 2020s). A note on the overall study: The collaborator samples originated in the United States, Italy and Spain and spanned the acute and convalescent phases of COVID-19. A freely available public database, intended as a resource for researchers studying the immune response to SARS-CoV-2, is where the repertoires were released. The prospective study material was composed of cDNA or gDNA derived from T cells, B-cell-depleted T cells, or PBMCs. The dataset comprised deeply sampled blood TCRbeta repertoires from subjects exposed to, actively infected with, or recovered from COVID-19. Where available, HLA class I and class II types were taken from metadata supplied by the sample provider and were not determined by assay-based typing. Samples were obtained from the ongoing ImmuneRACE study (first 160 participants) and from some 1,300 subjects provided by 6 global collaborators. The sample metadata nearly always contained a de-identified subject ID, COVID-19 status, age in years and sex. The research as a whole found: The quantity of clinical and demographic metadata differed by source and by participant and was supplied without curation.

Each collaborating institution followed its own protocols to collect whole blood in K2EDTA tubes. For TCRbeta analysis, collaborators shipped samples in one of three forms: frozen whole blood, isolated PBMCs, or DNA extracted from either of those sample types. Comment on this clone: This clone's antigen is unknown. Within one base of it there is no much larger clone, and no base qualities were kept.

The germline V end is reduced by 5 bases and the J end by 5 bases; junction bases left unmatched: 9. From the cysteine up to the phenylalanine, the CDR3 has a length of 16 residues. The DNA shown is the 48-base CDR3, in frame from base 1. According to the germline V gene, CDR1 reads SGHDT and CDR2 reads YYEEEE. The immunoSEQ Assay, a bias-controlled multiplex PCR, was used to amplify TCRbeta CDR3 regions from genomic DNA. From the authors' description of their analysis: The number of nucleated cells in each sample was estimated from the amplification of reference gene primers within the assay. Sequence reads were collapsed and filtered to measure the absolute abundance of every unique TCRbeta CDR3 rearrangement. For each sample, productive Simpson clonality was calculated as the square root of Simpson's diversity index over productive rearrangements. TCRdb holds this immuneACCESS table with in-frame rearrangements only. Some clones are missing; in checked studies, unresolved V genes explain under half, and the rest has no known cause. For V, J and clone size, that table is used; D and trimming come from the DNA. The sample table lists about 440,000 clones, around 89% of them with a count of one. The ten biggest clones cover 4% to 5.5% of the sample.

Input material: peripheral blood. The receptor comes from a woman in her twenties or thirties with acute or convalescent COVID-19. The rearrangement combines TRBV5-6 with TRBJ2-1, and TRBD1 aligns with 11 junction nucleotides. The nucleotide sequence is given as TGTGCCAGCAGTTCTGGGACAGGGGGAACCCACAATGAGCAGTTCTTC. This yields the protein CASSSGTGGTHNEQFF.